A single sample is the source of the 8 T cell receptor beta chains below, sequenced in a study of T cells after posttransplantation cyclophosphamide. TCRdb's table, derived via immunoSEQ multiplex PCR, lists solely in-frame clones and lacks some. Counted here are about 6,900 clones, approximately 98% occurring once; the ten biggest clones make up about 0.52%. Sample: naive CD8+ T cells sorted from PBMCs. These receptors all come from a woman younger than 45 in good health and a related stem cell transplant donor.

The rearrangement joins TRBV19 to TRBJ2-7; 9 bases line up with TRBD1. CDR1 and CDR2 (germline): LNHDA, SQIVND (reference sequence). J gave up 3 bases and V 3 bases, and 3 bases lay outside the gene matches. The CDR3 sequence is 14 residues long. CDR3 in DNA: TGTGCCAGTAGTATCCGGGACAGGGTCTACGAGCAGTACTTC. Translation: CASSIRDRVYEQYF.

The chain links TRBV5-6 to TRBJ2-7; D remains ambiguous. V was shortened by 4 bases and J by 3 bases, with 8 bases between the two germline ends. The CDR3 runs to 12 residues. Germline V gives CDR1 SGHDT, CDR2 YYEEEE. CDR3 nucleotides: TGTGCCAGCAGCCCTAACAGCTACGAGCAGTACTTC. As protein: CASSPNSYEQYF.

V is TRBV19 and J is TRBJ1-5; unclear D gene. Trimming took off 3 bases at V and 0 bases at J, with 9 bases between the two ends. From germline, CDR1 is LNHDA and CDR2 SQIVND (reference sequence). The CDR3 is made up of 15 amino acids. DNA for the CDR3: TGTGCCAGTAGTATCACAGTATATAGCAATCAGCCCCAGCATTTT. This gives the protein CASSITVYSNQPQHF.

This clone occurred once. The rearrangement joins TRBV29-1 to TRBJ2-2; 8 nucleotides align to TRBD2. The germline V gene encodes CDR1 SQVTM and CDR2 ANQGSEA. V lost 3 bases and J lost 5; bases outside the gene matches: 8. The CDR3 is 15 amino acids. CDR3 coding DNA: TGCAGCGTTGAGGTTGCGGGGGGCCGGACCGGGGAGCTGTTTTTT. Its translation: CSVEVAGGRTGELFF.

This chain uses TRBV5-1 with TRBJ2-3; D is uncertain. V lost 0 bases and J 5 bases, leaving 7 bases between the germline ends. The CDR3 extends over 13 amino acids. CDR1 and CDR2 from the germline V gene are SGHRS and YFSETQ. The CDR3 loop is CASSLGIEDTQYF. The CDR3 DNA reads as TGCGCCAGCAGCTTGGGCATAGAAGATACGCAGTATTTT.

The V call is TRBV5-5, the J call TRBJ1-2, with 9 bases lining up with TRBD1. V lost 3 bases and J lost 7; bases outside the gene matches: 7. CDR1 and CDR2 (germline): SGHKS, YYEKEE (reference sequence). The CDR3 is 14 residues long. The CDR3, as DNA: TGTGCCAGCAGCTATACAGGGGGCGCGTTTGGCTACACCTTC. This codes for CASSYTGGAFGYTF.

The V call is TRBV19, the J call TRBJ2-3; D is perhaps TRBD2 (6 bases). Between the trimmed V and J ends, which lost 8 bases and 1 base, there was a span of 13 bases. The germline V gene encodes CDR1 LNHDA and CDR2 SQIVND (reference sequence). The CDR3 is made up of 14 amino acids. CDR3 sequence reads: CASGTGAGTDTQYF. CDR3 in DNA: TGTGCCAGTGGGACGGGAGCCGGCACAGATACGCAGTATTTT. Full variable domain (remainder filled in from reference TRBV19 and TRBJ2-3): DGGITQSPKYLFRKEGQNVTLSCEQNLNHDAMYWYRQDPGQGLRLIYYSQIVNDFQKGDIAEGYSVSREKKESFPLTVTSAQKNPTAFYLCASGTGAGTDTQYFGPGTRLTVL.

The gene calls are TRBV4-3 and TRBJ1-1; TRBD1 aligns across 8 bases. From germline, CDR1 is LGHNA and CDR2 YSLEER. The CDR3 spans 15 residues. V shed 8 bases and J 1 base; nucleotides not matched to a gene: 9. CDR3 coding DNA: TGCGCCAGCTCACATACTGGGACAGGGAACACTGAAGCTTTCTTT. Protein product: CASSHTGTGNTEAFF.